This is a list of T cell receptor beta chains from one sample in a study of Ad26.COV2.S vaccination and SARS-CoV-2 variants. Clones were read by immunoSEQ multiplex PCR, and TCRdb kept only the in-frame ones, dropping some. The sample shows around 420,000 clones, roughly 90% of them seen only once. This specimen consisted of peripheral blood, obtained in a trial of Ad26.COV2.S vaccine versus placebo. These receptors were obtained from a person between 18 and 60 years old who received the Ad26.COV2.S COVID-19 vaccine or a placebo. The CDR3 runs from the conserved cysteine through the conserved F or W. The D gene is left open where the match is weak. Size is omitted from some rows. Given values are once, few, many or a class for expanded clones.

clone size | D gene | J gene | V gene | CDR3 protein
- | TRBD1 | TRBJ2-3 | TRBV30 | CAWRTGFTDTQYF
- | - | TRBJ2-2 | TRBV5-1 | CASSFKSRGEDTGELFF
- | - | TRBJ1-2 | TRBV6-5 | CASSYRDSNYGYTF
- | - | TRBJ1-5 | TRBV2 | CASSVKGDQPQHF
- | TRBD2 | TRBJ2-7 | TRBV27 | CASRARGEAIYEQYF
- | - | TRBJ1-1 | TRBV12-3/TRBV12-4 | CASSFQRDTEAFF
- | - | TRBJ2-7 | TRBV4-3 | CASSQDINYEQYF
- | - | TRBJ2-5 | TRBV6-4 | CASSDSGGTQYF
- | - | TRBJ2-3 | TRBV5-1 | CASSFENIPDTQYF
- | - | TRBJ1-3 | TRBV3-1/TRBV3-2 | CASSQRSRDSGNTIYF
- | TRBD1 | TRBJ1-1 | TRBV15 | CATSPDRVTEAFF
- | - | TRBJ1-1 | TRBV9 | CASSVQGDTEAFF
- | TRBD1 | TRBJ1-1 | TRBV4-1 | CASSLPGQGAHGTEAFF
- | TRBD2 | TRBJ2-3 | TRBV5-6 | CASSPTSGGPRDTQYF
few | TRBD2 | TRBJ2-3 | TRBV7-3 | CASKNWGRSGVADTQYF
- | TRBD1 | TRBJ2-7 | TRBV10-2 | CASSESGPTGQYEQYF
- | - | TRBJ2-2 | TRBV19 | CASSISGGRTGELFF
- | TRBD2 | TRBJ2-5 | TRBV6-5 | CASSYSASGVGETQYF
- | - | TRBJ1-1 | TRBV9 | CASSKLRNRDLNTEAFF
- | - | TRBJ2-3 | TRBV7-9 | CASRSTSQAQTDTQYF
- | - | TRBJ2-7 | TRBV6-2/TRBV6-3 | CASSFGTSSYEQYF
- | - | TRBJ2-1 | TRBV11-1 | CASSLYRLQEQFF
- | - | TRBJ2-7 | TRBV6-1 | CASSEDRLTYEQYF
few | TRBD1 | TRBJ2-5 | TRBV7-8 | CASQTGGGGETQYF
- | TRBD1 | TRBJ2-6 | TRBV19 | CASSTGQSNVLTF
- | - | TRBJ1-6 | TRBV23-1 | CASSQSNGCLARINSPLHF
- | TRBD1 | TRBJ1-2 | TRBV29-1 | CSVDTGQGDNGYTF
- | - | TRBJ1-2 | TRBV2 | CASSARGDYGYTF
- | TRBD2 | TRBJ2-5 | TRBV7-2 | CASSPGWGGETQYF
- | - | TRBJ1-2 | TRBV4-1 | CASSLSVVPGTRGYTF
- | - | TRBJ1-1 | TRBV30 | CAWSVAENTEAFF
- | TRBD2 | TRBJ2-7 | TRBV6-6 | CASSSEGRGEQYF
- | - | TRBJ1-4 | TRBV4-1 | CASSRVTDTTNEKLFF
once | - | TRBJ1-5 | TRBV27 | CASRKSQHF
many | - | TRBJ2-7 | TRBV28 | CASSWALEQYF
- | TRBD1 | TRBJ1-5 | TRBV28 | CASSRRGQINQPQHF
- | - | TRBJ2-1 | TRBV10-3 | CAISGGSTSYNEQFF
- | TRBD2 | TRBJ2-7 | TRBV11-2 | CASSWGTSGYEQYF